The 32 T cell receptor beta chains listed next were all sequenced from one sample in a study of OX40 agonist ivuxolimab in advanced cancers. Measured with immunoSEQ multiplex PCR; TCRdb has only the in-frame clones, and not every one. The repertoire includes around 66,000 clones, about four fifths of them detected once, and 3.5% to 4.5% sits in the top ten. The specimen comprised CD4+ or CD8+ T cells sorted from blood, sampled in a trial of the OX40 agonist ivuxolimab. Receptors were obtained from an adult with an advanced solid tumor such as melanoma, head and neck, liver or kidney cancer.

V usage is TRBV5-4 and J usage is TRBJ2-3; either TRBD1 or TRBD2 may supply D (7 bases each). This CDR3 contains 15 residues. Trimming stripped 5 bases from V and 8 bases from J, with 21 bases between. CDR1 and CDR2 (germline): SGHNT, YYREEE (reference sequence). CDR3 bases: TGTGCCAGCAGACCCCAGGGGGAGGGCCCAGGTACGCAGTATTTT. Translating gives CASRPQGEGPGTQYF.

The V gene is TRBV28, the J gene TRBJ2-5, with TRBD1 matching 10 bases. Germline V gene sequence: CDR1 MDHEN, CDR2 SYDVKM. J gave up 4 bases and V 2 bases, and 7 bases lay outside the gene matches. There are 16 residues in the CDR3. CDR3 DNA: TGTGCCAGCAGTTTACCAGGACAGGGGGTTGGAGAGACCCAGTACTTC. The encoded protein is CASSLPGQGVGETQYF.

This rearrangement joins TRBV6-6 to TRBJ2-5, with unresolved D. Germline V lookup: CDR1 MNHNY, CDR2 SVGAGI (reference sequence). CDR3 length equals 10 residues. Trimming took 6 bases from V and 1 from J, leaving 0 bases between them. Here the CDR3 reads CASSQETQYF. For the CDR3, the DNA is TGTGCCAGCAGCCAAGAGACCCAGTACTTC.

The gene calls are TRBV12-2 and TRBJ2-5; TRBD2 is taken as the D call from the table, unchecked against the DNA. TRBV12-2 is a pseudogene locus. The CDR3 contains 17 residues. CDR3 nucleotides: TGTGCAAGTCGCTTAGGGTCATTGGGACTGCTACAAGAGACCCAGTACTTC. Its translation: CASRLGSLGLLQETQYF.

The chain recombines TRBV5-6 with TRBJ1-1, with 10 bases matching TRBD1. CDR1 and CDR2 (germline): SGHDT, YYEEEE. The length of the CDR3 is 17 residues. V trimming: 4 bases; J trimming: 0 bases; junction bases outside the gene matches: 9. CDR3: CASSLWTGGSLNTEAFF. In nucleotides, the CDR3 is TGTGCCAGCAGCCTCTGGACAGGGGGGTCCCTGAACACTGAAGCTTTCTTT.

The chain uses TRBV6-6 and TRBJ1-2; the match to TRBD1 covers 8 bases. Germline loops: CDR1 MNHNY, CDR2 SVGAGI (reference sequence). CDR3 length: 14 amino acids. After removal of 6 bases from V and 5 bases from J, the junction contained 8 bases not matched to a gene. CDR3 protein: CASRDQGASYGYTF. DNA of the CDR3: TGTGCCAGCAGGGACCAGGGGGCCAGTTATGGCTACACCTTC.

The CDR3 region is CASSLFSTSGGLAYEQYF. As DNA, the CDR3 is TGTGCCAGCAGCTTATTCTCCACTAGCGGGGGGCTGGCCTACGAGCAGTACTTC. The V gene is TRBV7-2, the J gene TRBJ2-7, with 12 bases aligning to TRBD2. Germline CDR1 reads SGHTA; CDR2 reads FQGNSA. This CDR3 is 18 amino acids long. The V and J ends lost 2 bases and 2 bases, in that order; junction bases with no gene match: 10.

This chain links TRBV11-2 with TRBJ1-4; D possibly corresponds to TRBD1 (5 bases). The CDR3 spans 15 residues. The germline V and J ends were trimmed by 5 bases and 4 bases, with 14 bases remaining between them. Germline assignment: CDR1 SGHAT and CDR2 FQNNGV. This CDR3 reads CASSPGGGVNEKLFF. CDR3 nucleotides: TGTGCCAGCAGCCCTGGGGGAGGGGTTAATGAAAAACTGTTTTTT. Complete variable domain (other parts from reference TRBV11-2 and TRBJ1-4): EAGVAQSPRYKIIEKRQSVAFWCNPISGHATLYWYQQILGQGPKLLIQFQNNGVVDDSQLPKDRFSAERLKGVDSTLKIQPAKLEDSAVYLCASSPGGGVNEKLFFGSGTQLSVL.

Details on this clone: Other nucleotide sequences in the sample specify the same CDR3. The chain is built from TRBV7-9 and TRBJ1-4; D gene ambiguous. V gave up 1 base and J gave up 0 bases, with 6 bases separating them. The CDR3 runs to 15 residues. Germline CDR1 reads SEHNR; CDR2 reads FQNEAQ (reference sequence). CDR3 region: CASSLERATNEKLFF. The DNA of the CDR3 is TGTGCCAGCAGCTTAGAGAGGGCAACTAATGAAAAACTGTTTTTT. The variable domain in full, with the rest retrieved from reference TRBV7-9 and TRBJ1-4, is DTGVSQNPRHKITKRGQNVTFRCDPISEHNRLYWYRQTLGQGPEFLTYFQNEAQLEKSRLLSDRFSAERPKGSFSTLEIQRTEQGDSAMYLCASSLERATNEKLFFGSGTQLSVL.

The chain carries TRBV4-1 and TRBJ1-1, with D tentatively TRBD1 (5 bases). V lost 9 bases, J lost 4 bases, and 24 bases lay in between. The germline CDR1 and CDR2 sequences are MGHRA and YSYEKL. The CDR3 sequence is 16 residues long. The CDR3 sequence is CARGTLGGWRGTEAFF. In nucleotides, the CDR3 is TGCGCCAGAGGGACCTTGGGGGGTTGGAGGGGCACTGAAGCTTTCTTT.

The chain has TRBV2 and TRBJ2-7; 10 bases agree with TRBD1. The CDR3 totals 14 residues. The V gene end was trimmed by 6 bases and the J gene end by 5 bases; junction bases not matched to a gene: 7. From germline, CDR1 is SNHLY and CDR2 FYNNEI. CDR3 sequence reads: CASSPGQGTHEQYF. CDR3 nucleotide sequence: TGTGCCAGCAGCCCGGGACAGGGGACACACGAGCAGTACTTC.

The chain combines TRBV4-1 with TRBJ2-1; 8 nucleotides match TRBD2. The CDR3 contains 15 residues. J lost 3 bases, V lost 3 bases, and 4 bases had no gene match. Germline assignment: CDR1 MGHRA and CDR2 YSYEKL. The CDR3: CASSHPGTSYNEQFF. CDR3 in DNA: TGCGCCAGCAGCCACCCCGGGACTAGCTACAATGAGCAGTTCTTC.

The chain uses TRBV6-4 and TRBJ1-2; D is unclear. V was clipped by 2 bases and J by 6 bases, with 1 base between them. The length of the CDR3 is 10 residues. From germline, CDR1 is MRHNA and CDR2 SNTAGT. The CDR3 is CASSDHGYTF. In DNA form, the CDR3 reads TGTGCCAGCAGTGACCATGGCTACACCTTC.

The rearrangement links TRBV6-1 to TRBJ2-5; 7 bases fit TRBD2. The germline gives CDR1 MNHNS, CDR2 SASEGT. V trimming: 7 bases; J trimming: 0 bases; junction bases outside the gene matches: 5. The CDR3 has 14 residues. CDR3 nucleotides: TGTGCCAGCAAAGCGGGGTTGTACCAAGAGACCCAGTACTTC. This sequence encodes CASKAGLYQETQYF.

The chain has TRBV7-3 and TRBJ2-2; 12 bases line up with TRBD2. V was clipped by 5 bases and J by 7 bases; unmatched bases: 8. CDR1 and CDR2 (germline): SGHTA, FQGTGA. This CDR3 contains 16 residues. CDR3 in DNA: TGTGCCAGCAGCCGCCGGACTAGCGGGGCTGTCGGGGAGCTGTTTTTT. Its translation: CASSRRTSGAVGELFF.

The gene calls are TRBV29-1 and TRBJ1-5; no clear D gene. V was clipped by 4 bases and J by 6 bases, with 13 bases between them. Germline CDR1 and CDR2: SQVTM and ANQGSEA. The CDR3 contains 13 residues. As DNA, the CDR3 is TGCAGCGTTGTGGATGTTCTAGGTCAGCCCCAGCATTTT. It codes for CSVVDVLGQPQHF.

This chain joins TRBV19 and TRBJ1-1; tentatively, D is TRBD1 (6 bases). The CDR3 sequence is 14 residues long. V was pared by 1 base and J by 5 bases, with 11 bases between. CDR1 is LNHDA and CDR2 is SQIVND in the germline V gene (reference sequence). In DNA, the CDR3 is TGTGCCAGTAGTATAGGGAACAGGGCGACTGAAGCTTTCTTT. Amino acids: CASSIGNRATEAFF.

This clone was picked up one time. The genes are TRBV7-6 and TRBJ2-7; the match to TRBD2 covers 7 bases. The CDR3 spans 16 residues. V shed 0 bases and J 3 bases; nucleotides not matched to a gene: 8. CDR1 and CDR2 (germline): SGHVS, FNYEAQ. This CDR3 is CASSLAGASGRYEQYF. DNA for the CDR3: TGTGCCAGCAGCTTAGCGGGAGCTAGCGGACGCTACGAGCAGTACTTC. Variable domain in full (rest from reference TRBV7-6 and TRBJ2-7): GAGVSQSPRYKVTKRGQDVALRCDPISGHVSLYWYRQALGQGPEFLTYFNYEAQQDKSGLPNDRFSAERPEGSISTLTIQRTEQRDSAMYRCASSLAGASGRYEQYFGPGTRLTVT.

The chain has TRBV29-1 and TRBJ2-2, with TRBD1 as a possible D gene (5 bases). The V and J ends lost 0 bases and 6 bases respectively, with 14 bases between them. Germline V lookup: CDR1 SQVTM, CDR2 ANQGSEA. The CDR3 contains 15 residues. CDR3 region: CSVEDLSAGPGELFF. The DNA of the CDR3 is TGCAGCGTTGAAGATTTGTCGGCAGGGCCCGGGGAGCTGTTTTTT.

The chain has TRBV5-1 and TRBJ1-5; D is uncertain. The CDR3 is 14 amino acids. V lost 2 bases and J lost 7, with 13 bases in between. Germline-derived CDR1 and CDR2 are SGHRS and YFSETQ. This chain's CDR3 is CASSFEGDGQPQHF. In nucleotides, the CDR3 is TGCGCCAGCAGCTTTGAGGGCGATGGGCAGCCCCAGCATTTT.

The CDR3 sequence: CASSVAGTGNTGELFF. The CDR3 bases are TGTGCCAGCAGCGTAGCTGGGACAGGGAACACCGGGGAGCTGTTTTTT. The chain joins TRBV9 to TRBJ2-2, with 8 bases identical to TRBD1. Germline-derived CDR1 and CDR2 are SGDLS and YYNGEE. The V segment lost 0 bases and the J segment 1 base; nucleotides outside the gene matches: 2. There are 16 residues in the CDR3.

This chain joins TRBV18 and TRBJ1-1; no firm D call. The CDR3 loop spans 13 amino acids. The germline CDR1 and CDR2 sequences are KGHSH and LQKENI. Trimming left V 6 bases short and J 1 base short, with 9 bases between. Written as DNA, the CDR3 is TGTGCCAGCTCTAACGGAGGGAACACTGAAGCTTTCTTT. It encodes CASSNGGNTEAFF.

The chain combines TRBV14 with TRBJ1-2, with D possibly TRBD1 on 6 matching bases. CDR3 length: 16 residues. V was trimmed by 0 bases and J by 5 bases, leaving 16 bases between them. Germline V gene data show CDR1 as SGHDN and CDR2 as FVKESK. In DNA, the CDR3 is TGTGCCAGCAGCCAAGATCTGGCAGGGGCGGGATATGGCTACACCTTC. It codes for CASSQDLAGAGYGYTF.

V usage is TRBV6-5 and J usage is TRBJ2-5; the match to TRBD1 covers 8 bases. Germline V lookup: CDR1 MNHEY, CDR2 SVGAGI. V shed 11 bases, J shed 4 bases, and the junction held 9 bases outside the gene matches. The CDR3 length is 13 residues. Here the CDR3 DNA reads TGTGCCGTTATGACAGGGGCGGGAGAGACCCAGTACTTC. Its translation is CAVMTGAGETQYF.

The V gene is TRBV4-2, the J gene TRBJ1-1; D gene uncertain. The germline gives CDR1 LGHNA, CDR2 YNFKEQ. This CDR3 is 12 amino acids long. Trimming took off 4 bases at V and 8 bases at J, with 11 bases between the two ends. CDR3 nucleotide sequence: TGTGCCAGCAGCCTAGACGGCAGGGAAGCTTTCTTT. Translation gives CASSLDGREAFF.

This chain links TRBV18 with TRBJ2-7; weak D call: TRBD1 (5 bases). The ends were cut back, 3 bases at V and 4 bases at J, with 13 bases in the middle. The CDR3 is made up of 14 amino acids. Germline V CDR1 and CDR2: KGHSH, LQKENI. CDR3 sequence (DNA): TGTGCCAGCTCACCCCAAATCGACAGTTACGAGCAGTACTTC. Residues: CASSPQIDSYEQYF.

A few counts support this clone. CDR3: CASSVGVGETQYF. DNA of the CDR3: TGTGCCAGCAGTGTCGGGGTAGGGGAGACCCAGTACTTC. This chain connects TRBV2 to TRBJ2-5, with D possibly matching TRBD2 (5 bases). Germline-derived CDR1 and CDR2 are SNHLY and FYNNEI. Trimming stripped 4 bases from V and 5 bases from J, with 11 bases between. This CDR3 is built from 13 residues.

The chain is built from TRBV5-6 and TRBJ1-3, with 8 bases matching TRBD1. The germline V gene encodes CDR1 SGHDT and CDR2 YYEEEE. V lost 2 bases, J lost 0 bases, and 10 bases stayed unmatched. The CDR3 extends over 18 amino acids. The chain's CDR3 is CASSFLPGQVHSGNTIYF. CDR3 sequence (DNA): TGTGCCAGCAGCTTCCTACCGGGACAGGTCCACTCTGGAAACACCATATATTTT.

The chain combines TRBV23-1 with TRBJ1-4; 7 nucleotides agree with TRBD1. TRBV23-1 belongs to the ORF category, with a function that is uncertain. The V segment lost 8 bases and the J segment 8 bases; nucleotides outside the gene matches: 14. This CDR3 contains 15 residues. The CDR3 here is CASGPPPGGIEKLFF. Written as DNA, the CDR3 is TGCGCCAGCGGGCCACCCCCAGGGGGGATAGAAAAACTGTTTTTT.

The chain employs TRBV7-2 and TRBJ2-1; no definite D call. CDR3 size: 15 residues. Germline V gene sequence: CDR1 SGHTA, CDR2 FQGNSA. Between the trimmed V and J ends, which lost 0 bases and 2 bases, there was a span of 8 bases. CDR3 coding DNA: TGTGCCAGCAGCTTAGCGTACGGTGCCTACAATGAGCAGTTCTTC. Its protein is CASSLAYGAYNEQFF.

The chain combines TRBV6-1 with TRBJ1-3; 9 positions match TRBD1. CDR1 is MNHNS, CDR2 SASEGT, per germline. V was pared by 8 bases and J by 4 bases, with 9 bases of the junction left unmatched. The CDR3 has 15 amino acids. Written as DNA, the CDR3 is TGTGCCAGCGACCAAGGGACAGGGCGAGGAAACACCATATATTTT. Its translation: CASDQGTGRGNTIYF.

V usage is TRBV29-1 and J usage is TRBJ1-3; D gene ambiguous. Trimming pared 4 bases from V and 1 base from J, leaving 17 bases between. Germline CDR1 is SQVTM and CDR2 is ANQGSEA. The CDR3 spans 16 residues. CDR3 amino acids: CSVVGTAGESGNTIYF. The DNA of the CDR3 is TGCAGCGTTGTAGGAACGGCAGGTGAGTCTGGAAACACCATATATTTT.